The 22 T cell receptor beta chains in this list originate from one sample, sequenced in a study of blood T cell repertoires in COVID-19. The protocol was immunoSEQ multiplex PCR, while the TCRdb copy is restricted to in-frame clones and leaves out a portion. The sample has about 220,000 clones; about 86% are singletons. The sample comprised peripheral blood. The receptor source for this set is a woman in her sixties or seventies with acute or convalescent COVID-19.

On this clone: One base away lies a much larger clone, so this may be a sequencing read error. The rearrangement uses TRBV5-6 and TRBJ2-7; 10 bases map to TRBD1. Germline V CDR1 and CDR2: SGHDT, YYEEEE. The junction had 3 bases not matched to a gene; V was cut back by 4 bases and J by 2 bases. CDR3 length: 14 amino acids. Here the CDR3 reads CASSPGTGAYEQYF. DNA of the CDR3: TGTGCCAGCAGCCCCGGGACAGGGGCCTACGAGCAGTACTTC.

The chain couples TRBV5-4 to TRBJ2-3; 11 nucleotides agree with TRBD2. The germline gives CDR1 SGHNT, CDR2 YYREEE (reference sequence). This CDR3 spans 15 amino acids. J was trimmed by 6 bases and V by 5 bases; bases with no gene match: 8. For the CDR3, the DNA is TGTGCCAGCAGTAAAATTAGCGGGGGGGCGGATACGCAGTATTTT. Protein: CASSKISGGADTQYF.

The rearrangement links TRBV6-6 to TRBJ1-1; TRBD1 aligns across 7 bases. The CDR3 loop spans 13 amino acids. Per the germline V gene, CDR1 is MNHNY and CDR2 is SVGAGI (reference sequence). V gave up 8 bases and J gave up 4 bases; unmatched junction bases: 7. The CDR3 bases are TGTGCCAGCCACAGGGGTGCGGGCACTGAAGCTTTCTTT. Its translation: CASHRGAGTEAFF.

J is TRBJ1-2 and V is TRBV2; no reliable D call. Trimming took off 0 bases at V and 5 bases at J, with 10 bases between the two ends. This CDR3 comprises 14 residues. Germline-derived CDR1 and CDR2 are SNHLY and FYNNEI. Here the CDR3 DNA reads TGTGCCAGCAGTGAAGCTGGCGGGGAATATGGCTACACCTTC. Protein: CASSEAGGEYGYTF. Looking up the rest from reference TRBV2 and TRBJ1-2 gives the full variable domain: EPEVTQTPSHQVTQMGQEVILRCVPISNHLYFYWYRQILGQKVEFLVSFYNNEISEKSEIFDDQFSVERPDGSNFTLKIRSTKLEDSAMYFCASSEAGGEYGYTFGSGTRLTVV.

The chain employs TRBV30 and TRBJ1-3; D remains unclear. CDR3 length equals 13 residues. The germline gives CDR1 GTSNPN, CDR2 SVGIG (reference sequence). Trimming left V 5 bases short and J 4 bases short, with 12 bases between. DNA for the CDR3: TGTGCCTGGGGAGCTTTACTCGGAAACACCATATATTTT. Its protein is CAWGALLGNTIYF.

This chain links TRBV25-1 with TRBJ2-5, with D hard to call. This CDR3 region has 13 residues. Trimming shortened V by 2 bases and J by 5 bases, and 9 bases separated the two germline ends. CDR1 and CDR2 (germline): MGHDK, SYGVNS. CDR3 coding DNA: TGTGCCAGCAGTGAAGTTGGCCGCGAGACCCAGTACTTC. Protein: CASSEVGRETQYF.

The V call is TRBV10-3, the J call TRBJ1-4; unclear D gene. The CDR3 contains 15 residues. The V and J ends lost 11 bases and 0 bases respectively, with 16 bases between them. From germline, CDR1 is ENHRY and CDR2 SYGVKD. CDR3 nucleotides: TGTGCCGCCGCATCCGGCACAGCAACTAATGAAAAACTGTTTTTT. Translating gives CAAASGTATNEKLFF.

The chain employs TRBV30 and TRBJ1-1; 8 bases agree with TRBD1. The CDR3 runs to 13 residues. Looked up from germline, CDR1 is GTSNPN and CDR2 is SVGIG (reference sequence). V lost 2 bases and J lost 3; bases outside the gene matches: 2. The CDR3 reads CAWSTGGDTEAFF. The CDR3 region has the DNA TGTGCCTGGAGTACAGGGGGGGACACTGAAGCTTTCTTT.

V gene TRBV19 combines with J gene TRBJ2-1; D remains ambiguous. CDR1 is LNHDA, CDR2 SQIVND, per germline (reference sequence). This CDR3 spans 14 amino acids. V was trimmed by 5 bases and J by 0 bases, leaving 8 bases between them. The DNA of the CDR3 is TGTGCCAGTAGTTCCTACCGCTCCTACAATGAGCAGTTCTTC. As protein: CASSSYRSYNEQFF. The complete variable domain, with remaining parts taken from reference TRBV19 and TRBJ2-1, reads DGGITQSPKYLFRKEGQNVTLSCEQNLNHDAMYWYRQDPGQGLRLIYYSQIVNDFQKGDIAEGYSVSREKKESFPLTVTSAQKNPTAFYLCASSSYRSYNEQFFGPGTRLTVL.

The rearrangement joins TRBV7-9 to TRBJ1-6, with 9 bases fitting TRBD1. CDR3 length: 14 amino acids. V lost 6 bases and J lost 8; bases outside the gene matches: 5. Germline assignment: CDR1 SEHNR and CDR2 FQNEAQ (reference sequence). The CDR3 DNA is TGTGCCAGCAGGGAACAGGGGGCTCATTCACCCCTCCACTTT. This sequence encodes CASREQGAHSPLHF.

The chain has TRBV5-5 and TRBJ2-7; D gene unclear. Trimming shortened V by 0 bases and J by 0 bases, and 13 bases separated the two germline ends. This CDR3 comprises 16 residues. Germline V gives CDR1 SGHKS, CDR2 YYEKEE (reference sequence). The CDR3 is CASSLASTSTSYEQYF. DNA for the CDR3: TGTGCCAGCAGCTTGGCCTCTACTTCTACCTCCTACGAGCAGTACTTC.

The chain has TRBV7-6 and TRBJ2-2; D might be TRBD2 (6 bases). Germline CDR1 SGHVS, CDR2 FNYEAQ. This CDR3 comprises 16 residues. V gave up 1 base and J gave up 6 bases, with 15 bases separating them. The CDR3 reads CASSLEATSFSGELFF. The CDR3, as DNA: TGTGCCAGCAGCTTAGAAGCGACTAGTTTTTCCGGGGAGCTGTTTTTT.

This chain joins TRBV15 and TRBJ2-3; unclear D gene. This CDR3 comprises 13 residues. Trimming stripped 3 bases from V and 7 bases from J, with 11 bases between. Germline CDR1 and CDR2: LNHNV and YYDKDF (reference sequence). The CDR3 loop is CATSSTVVNTQYF. The CDR3 nucleotides read TGTGCCACCAGCAGCACCGTAGTTAATACGCAGTATTTT.

The chain carries TRBV11-1 and TRBJ2-1, with 9 positions matching TRBD1. Trimming at V came to 5 bases and at J to 9 bases, leaving 14 bases not matched to a gene. This CDR3 region has 16 residues. Germline assignment: CDR1 SGHAT and CDR2 FQDESV (reference sequence). The chain's CDR3 is CASSPRYTGGRVEQFF. In nucleotides, the CDR3 is TGTGCCAGCAGCCCTCGCTATACAGGGGGCAGGGTTGAGCAGTTCTTC.

This clone appeared once. The chain links TRBV3-1 (or the pseudogene TRBV3-2) to TRBJ1-2; D is undetermined. Trimming cost V 3 bases and J 6 bases, with 14 bases left between them. The length of the CDR3 is 14 residues. Germline-derived CDR1 and CDR2 are LGHDT and YNNKEL (reference sequence). In DNA form, the CDR3 reads TGTGCCAGCAGCCACCGGGGTACGCAAAATGGCTACACCTTC. Translated, it gives CASSHRGTQNGYTF.

The V call is TRBV5-1, the J call TRBJ2-2; 8 bases line up with TRBD1. CDR3 length: 14 amino acids. V shed 4 bases, J shed 8 bases, and the junction held 7 bases outside the gene matches. Germline V gene data show CDR1 as SGHRS and CDR2 as YFSETQ. The CDR3 is CASSRGQGLGELFF. In DNA, the CDR3 is TGCGCCAGCAGCAGAGGACAGGGTTTAGGGGAGCTGTTTTTT.

The chain carries TRBV3-1 (or the pseudogene TRBV3-2) and TRBJ1-1; weak D call: TRBD1 (6 bases). V lost 1 base to trimming and J lost 3 bases, with 9 bases between them. The CDR3 is 14 residues long. CDR1 is LGHDT and CDR2 is YNNKEL in the germline V gene (reference sequence). The CDR3, as DNA: TGTGCCAGCAGCCAAGTATCAGGGGACACTGAAGCTTTCTTT. Its translation: CASSQVSGDTEAFF.

The J gene is TRBJ1-2, the V gene TRBV30, with unresolved D. Trimming cost V 2 bases and J 8 bases, with 15 bases left between them. Looked up from germline, CDR1 is GTSNPN and CDR2 is SVGIG (reference sequence). The CDR3 runs 13 residues. The CDR3 region has the DNA TGTGCCTGGAGTCCGGGATTTCACGGAGGCTACACCTTC. It yields the protein CAWSPGFHGGYTF.

This chain joins TRBV5-8 and TRBJ1-2; D might be TRBD1 (5 bases). The CDR3 totals 11 residues. Germline CDR1 reads SGHTS; CDR2 reads YDEGEE. Trimming took off 4 bases at V and 14 bases at J, with 15 bases between the two ends. Here the CDR3 DNA reads TGTGCCAGCAGCCGCGGGACGGCGAAAACCTTC. This sequence encodes CASSRGTAKTF.

This clone was seen just once. This chain links TRBV7-2 with TRBJ1-2; 9 bases are a match to TRBD1. Germline trimming cut 1 base from V and 7 bases from J; bases unmatched to any gene: 10. CDR1 and CDR2 (germline): SGHTA, FQGNSA. The CDR3 is 16 residues long. The CDR3 DNA sequence: TGTGCCAGCAGCTTAGAGACCTGGGACAGGGCTTCTGGCTACACCTTC. Its translation: CASSLETWDRASGYTF.

This clone was recorded once. This sequence joins TRBV7-2 and TRBJ1-5, with no clear D. The V and J ends lost 5 bases and 5 bases respectively, with 16 bases between them. This CDR3 region has 15 residues. Germline-derived CDR1 and CDR2 are SGHTA and FQGNSA. The CDR3 bases are TGTGCCAGCAGCCCGGGTGGGAGGGTTGATCAGCCCCAGCATTTT. It codes for CASSPGGRVDQPQHF.

The chain couples TRBV10-3 to TRBJ1-5; no definite D call. Germline CDR1 is ENHRY and CDR2 is SYGVKD. Trimming removed 3 bases from V and 0 bases from J, with 9 bases in between. There are 15 residues in the CDR3. CDR3 DNA sequence: TGTGCCATCAGTGATGGAGCCTTTAGCAATCAGCCCCAGCATTTT. This encodes CAISDGAFSNQPQHF.